The subject of this entry is one T cell receptor (beta chain). The J segment lost 1 base and the V segment lost 3 bases, leaving 0 bases of the junction unmatched. Germline V gene lookup returns CDR1 MDHEN and CDR2 SYDVKM. This CDR3 comprises 14 residues. The record originates from a study of CD8 T cells in Susac syndrome. An input of roughly 0.45 to 1 ug of RNA was subjected to reverse transcription using random hexamers. Each CDR3 protein gets one entry after TCRdb re-called the immunoSEQ multiplex PCR reads with MiXCR. Of approximately 160,000 distinct CDR3 sequences in the sample, 93% were seen once.

Sequencing used CD4+ T cells from PBMCs. This receptor was taken from a human donor with multiple sclerosis. The V and J genes are TRBV28 and TRBJ2-3, with 8 bases identical to TRBD2. CDR3 DNA sequence: TGTGCCAGCAGTTTGACTAGCGGCACAGATACGCAGTATTTT. It yields the protein CASSLTSGTDTQYF.